The sample holds a few counts of the clone carrying this T cell receptor (beta chain). Its antigen is not identified. The sample originates from a study of post-analysis software for immune sequencing data. The study's findings and limits: The five TRBV segments detected at higher frequency in patients than in controls included TRBV5-6, TRBV5-1 and TRBV20-1.

Trimming cost V 3 bases and J 8 bases, with 10 bases left between them. The CDR3 totals 11 residues. CDR1 SQVTM and CDR2 ANQGSEA come from the germline V gene. TCR beta cDNA libraries included unique molecular identifiers. Out of roughly 0.95 to 10 million T cells, about 500,000 cDNA molecules were generated. TCRdb re-called the PCR reads with MiXCR, one entry per CDR3 protein. This table has about 500,000 distinct CDR3 sequences, under 55% appearing once. The V and J genes are TRBV29-1 and TRBJ1-2; D remains unclear. Sequencing used blood. This TCR was recovered from a girl aged 5-17 years with multiple sclerosis. The CDR3 loop is CSVDYYEGYTF. CDR3 sequence (DNA): TGCAGCGTTGACTACTATGAAGGCTACACCTTC.